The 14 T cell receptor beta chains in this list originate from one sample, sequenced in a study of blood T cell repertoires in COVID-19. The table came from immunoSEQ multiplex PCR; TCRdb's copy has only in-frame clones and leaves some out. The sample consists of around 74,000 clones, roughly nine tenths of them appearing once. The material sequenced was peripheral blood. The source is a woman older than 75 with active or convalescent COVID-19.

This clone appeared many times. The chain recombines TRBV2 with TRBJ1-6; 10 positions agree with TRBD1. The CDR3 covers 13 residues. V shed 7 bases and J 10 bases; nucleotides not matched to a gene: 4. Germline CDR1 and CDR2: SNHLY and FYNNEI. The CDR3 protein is CASIGTGESPLHF. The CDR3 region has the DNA TGTGCCAGCATAGGGACAGGGGAATCACCCCTCCACTTT.

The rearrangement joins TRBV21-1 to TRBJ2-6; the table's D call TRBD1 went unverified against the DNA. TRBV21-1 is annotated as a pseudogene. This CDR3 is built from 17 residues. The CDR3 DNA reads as TGTGCCAGCAGACCCCGGGACACCTTCTCTGGGGCCAACGTCCTGACTTTC. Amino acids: CASRPRDTFSGANVLTF.

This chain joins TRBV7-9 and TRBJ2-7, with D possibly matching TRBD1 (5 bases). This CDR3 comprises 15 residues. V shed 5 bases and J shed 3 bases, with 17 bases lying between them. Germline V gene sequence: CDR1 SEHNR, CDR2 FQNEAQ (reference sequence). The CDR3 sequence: CASSLPQGFSYEQYF. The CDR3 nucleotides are TGTGCCAGCAGCCTCCCCCAGGGTTTTAGCTACGAGCAGTACTTC.

This CDR3 is CASSSQAGLGETQYF. DNA of the CDR3: TGTGCCAGCAGCTCGCAAGCGGGTTTAGGTGAGACCCAGTACTTC. The gene calls are TRBV7-2 and TRBJ2-5; D is possibly TRBD2 (6 bases). CDR1 SGHTA and CDR2 FQGNSA come from the germline V gene. CDR3 length equals 15 residues. Trimming left V 4 bases short and J 5 bases short, with 17 bases between. The whole variable domain, filled in from reference TRBV7-2 and TRBJ2-5, reads GAGVSQSPSNKVTEKGKDVELRCDPISGHTALYWYRQSLGQGLEFLIYFQGNSAPDKSGLPSDRFSAERTGGSVSTLTIQRTQQEDSAVYLCASSSQAGLGETQYFGPGTRLLVL.

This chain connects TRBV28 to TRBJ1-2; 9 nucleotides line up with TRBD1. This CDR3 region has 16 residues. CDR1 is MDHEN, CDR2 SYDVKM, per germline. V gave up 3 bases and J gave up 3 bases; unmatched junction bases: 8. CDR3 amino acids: CASSFKGTGYYYGYTF. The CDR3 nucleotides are TGTGCCAGCAGTTTTAAAGGGACAGGGTACTACTATGGCTACACCTTC.

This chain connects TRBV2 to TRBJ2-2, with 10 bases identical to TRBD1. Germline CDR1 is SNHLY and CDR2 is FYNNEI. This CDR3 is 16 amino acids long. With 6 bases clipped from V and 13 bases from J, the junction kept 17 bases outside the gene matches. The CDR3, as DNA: TGTGCCAGCAGCCCCGGGACAGGGGCCACCGGTGGTGCGCTGTTTTTT. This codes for CASSPGTGATGGALFF.

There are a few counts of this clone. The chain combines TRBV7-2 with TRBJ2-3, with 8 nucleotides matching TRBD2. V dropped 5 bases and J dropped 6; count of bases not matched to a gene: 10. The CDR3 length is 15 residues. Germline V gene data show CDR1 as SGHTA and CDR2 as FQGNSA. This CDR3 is CASSPSGGGGDTQYF. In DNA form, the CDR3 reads TGTGCCAGCAGCCCGTCGGGAGGGGGAGGCGATACGCAGTATTTT. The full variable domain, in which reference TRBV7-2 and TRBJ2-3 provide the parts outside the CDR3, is GAGVSQSPSNKVTEKGKDVELRCDPISGHTALYWYRQSLGQGLEFLIYFQGNSAPDKSGLPSDRFSAERTGGSVSTLTIQRTQQEDSAVYLCASSPSGGGGDTQYFGPGTRLTVL.

This CDR3 reads CASSMGAGMDEQYF. In DNA form, the CDR3 reads TGTGCCAGTAGTATGGGAGCGGGAATGGACGAGCAGTACTTC. V is TRBV19 and J is TRBJ2-7; 7 nucleotides match TRBD2. This CDR3 is built from 14 residues. From germline, CDR1 is LNHDA and CDR2 SQIVND (reference sequence). V lost 3 bases, J lost 5 bases, and 7 bases stayed unmatched.

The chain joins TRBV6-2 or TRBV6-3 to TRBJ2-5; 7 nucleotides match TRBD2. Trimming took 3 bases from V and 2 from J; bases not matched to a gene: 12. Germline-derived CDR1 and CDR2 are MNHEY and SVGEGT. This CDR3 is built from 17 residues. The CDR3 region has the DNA TGTGCCAGCAGTTATTTCCCCGGGGTCGGGGGGCAAGAGACCCAGTACTTC. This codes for CASSYFPGVGGQETQYF.

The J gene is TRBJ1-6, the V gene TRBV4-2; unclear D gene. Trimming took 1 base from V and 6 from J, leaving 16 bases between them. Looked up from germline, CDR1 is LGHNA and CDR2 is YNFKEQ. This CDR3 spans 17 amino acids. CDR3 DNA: TGTGCCAGCAGCCAAGGGGATTTGGACTCCGGTAATTCACCCCTCCACTTT. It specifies CASSQGDLDSGNSPLHF.

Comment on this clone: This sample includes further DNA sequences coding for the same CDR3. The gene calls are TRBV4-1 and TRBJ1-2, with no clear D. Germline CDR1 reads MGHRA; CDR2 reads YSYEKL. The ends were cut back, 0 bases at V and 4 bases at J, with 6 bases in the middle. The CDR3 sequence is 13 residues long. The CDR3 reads CASSQDRGYGYTF. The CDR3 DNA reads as TGCGCCAGCAGCCAAGATCGGGGCTATGGCTACACCTTC.

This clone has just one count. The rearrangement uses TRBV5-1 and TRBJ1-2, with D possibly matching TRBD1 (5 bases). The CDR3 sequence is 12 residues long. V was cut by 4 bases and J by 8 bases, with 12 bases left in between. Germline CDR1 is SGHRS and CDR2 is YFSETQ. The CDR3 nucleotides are TGCGCCAGCAGCGCCGACCAGGGCGGCTACACCTTC. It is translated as CASSADQGGYTF.

The CDR3 spells CASSLAGTGGPDTQYF. The DNA of the CDR3 is TGTGCCAGCTCACTCGCCGGGACAGGGGGCCCCGATACGCAGTATTTT. The chain has TRBV18 and TRBJ2-3; TRBD1 matches 12 bases. The J segment lost 6 bases and the V segment lost 4 bases, leaving 8 bases of the junction unmatched. Per the germline V gene, CDR1 is KGHSH and CDR2 is LQKENI. The CDR3 runs to 16 residues.

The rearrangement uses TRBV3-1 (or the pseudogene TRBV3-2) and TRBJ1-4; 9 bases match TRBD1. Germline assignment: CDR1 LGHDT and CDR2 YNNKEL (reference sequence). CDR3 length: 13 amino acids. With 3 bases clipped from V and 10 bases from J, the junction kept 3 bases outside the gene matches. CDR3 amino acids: CASSQGQGGKLFF. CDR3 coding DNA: TGTGCCAGCAGCCAGGGACAGGGTGGAAAACTGTTTTTT.